This record looks at one T cell receptor beta chain sequence and its context. Its antigen is not known. CDR1 and CDR2 (germline): SGHNT, YYREEE (reference sequence). V gave up 2 bases and J gave up 5 bases, with 5 bases separating them. The CDR3 loop spans 12 amino acids. The libraries were made with immunoSEQ v3.0 at survey level. Each sample had sequencing targeting about 35,000-50,000 T-cell genomes. Measured with immunoSEQ multiplex PCR; TCRdb has only the in-frame clones, and not every one. There are about 31,000 clones in the sample; 70% to 90% occur only once, and roughly 3.8% lies in the top ten. The source of the sample is a study of long-term antiretroviral therapy in people with HIV. Study-level results: An increase in diversity followed ART, yet levels stayed below transplant donor controls.

The samples comprised roughly 1-10 million cryopreserved PBMC ahead of DNA extraction. The specimen comprised unsorted PBMCs, sampled 0.8 years before starting antiretroviral therapy. The chain has TRBV5-4 and TRBJ2-1; D gene unclear. This TCR derives from a man aged 18 to 29 with HIV. DNA for the CDR3: TGTGCCAGCAGCTTCGTCCACAATGAGCAGTTCTTC. This sequence encodes CASSFVHNEQFF.